The 11 T cell receptor beta chains in this list originate from one sample, sequenced in a study of T cell responses to AZD1222 COVID-19 vaccine. Profiling relied on immunoSEQ multiplex PCR, and the TCRdb table lists in-frame clones only, not all of them. The sample contains under 150,000 clones, 90% of which appear only once. Material: peripheral blood, obtained 28 days after the second AZD1222 dose. Source of these receptors: an adult who received the AZD1222 COVID-19 vaccine.

V usage is TRBV29-1 and J usage is TRBJ1-5; tentatively, D is TRBD1 (5 bases). The germline CDR1 and CDR2 sequences are SQVTM and ANQGSEA. CDR3 length: 13 amino acids. The V end was cut by 6 bases, the J end by 5 bases, with 14 bases between. The CDR3 DNA sequence: TGCAGCGTCTATCGGGGCGTCGATCAGCCCCAGCATTTT. It codes for CSVYRGVDQPQHF. Based on the CDR3 plus reference TRBV29-1 and TRBJ1-5, the full variable domain is SAVISQKPSRDICQRGTSLTIQCQVDSQVTMMFWYRQQPGQSLTLIATANQGSEATYESGFVIDKFPISRPNLTFSTLTVSNMSPEDSSIYLCSVYRGVDQPQHFGDGTRLSIL.

The chain uses TRBV2 and TRBJ1-2; D remains unclear. This CDR3 spans 15 amino acids. V dropped 0 bases and J dropped 5 bases, with 13 bases sitting between them. CDR1 SNHLY and CDR2 FYNNEI come from the germline V gene. The CDR3 region has the DNA TGTGCCAGCAGTGAAGCAGGGAGGGTGGGGTATGGCTACACCTTC. This encodes CASSEAGRVGYGYTF.

This clone appeared a single time. V and J are TRBV6-6 and TRBJ1-1; a possible D gene is TRBD1 (5 bases). In germline, CDR1 is MNHNY, CDR2 SVGAGI (reference sequence). The CDR3 runs to 14 residues. V lost 4 bases and J lost 1, with 10 bases in between. CDR3 in DNA: TGTGCCAGCAGTTCCGGACAATCGAACACTGAAGCTTTCTTT. Encoded protein: CASSSGQSNTEAFF.

V is TRBV14 and J is TRBJ2-1; 7 positions match TRBD2. V shed 1 base, J shed 3 bases, and the junction held 3 bases outside the gene matches. From germline, CDR1 is SGHDN and CDR2 FVKESK. The CDR3 length is 15 residues. Written as DNA, the CDR3 is TGTGCCAGCAGCCAAGTGGGGGGGTTCTACAATGAGCAGTTCTTC. It codes for CASSQVGGFYNEQFF.

The rearrangement links TRBV9 to TRBJ1-2; D perhaps matches TRBD1 (5 bases). There are 12 residues in the CDR3. Trimming took 5 bases from V and 8 from J, leaving 13 bases between them. The germline gives CDR1 SGDLS, CDR2 YYNGEE. CDR3 nucleotides: TGTGCCAGCAGTTCCAAGGGGCCAGGCTACACCTTC. Amino acid sequence: CASSSKGPGYTF.

V is TRBV19 and J is TRBJ1-2; 7 nucleotides agree with TRBD1. The CDR3 has 15 amino acids. Germline V gene sequence: CDR1 LNHDA, CDR2 SQIVND (reference sequence). Unmatched junction bases numbered 13, after V lost 4 bases and J lost 8 bases. The CDR3 loop is CASSTLDRPQYGYTF. CDR3 DNA: TGTGCCAGTAGTACGCTGGACAGGCCACAATACGGCTACACCTTC.

The chain has TRBV28 and TRBJ1-1; D perhaps matches TRBD1 (6 bases). V was trimmed by 3 bases and J by 1 base, leaving 12 bases between them. Germline V gives CDR1 MDHEN, CDR2 SYDVKM. The CDR3 length is 15 residues. The CDR3 sequence is CASSLGGGSNTEAFF. CDR3 nucleotides: TGTGCCAGCAGTTTGGGAGGGGGATCGAACACTGAAGCTTTCTTT.

This clone occurred once. This sequence joins TRBV28 and TRBJ1-2; perhaps TRBD1 as D (5 bases). V lost 2 bases and J lost 3, with 10 bases in between. The CDR3 spans 14 residues. In germline, CDR1 is MDHEN, CDR2 SYDVKM. Here the CDR3 reads CASSLPSGDYGYTF. CDR3 coding DNA: TGTGCCAGCAGTTTACCGTCGGGGGACTATGGCTACACCTTC.

The chain's CDR3 is CASSLQADYEQYF. The CDR3 DNA sequence: TGCGCCAGCAGCTTGCAGGCAGATTACGAGCAGTACTTC. The V gene is TRBV5-1, the J gene TRBJ2-7; D gene uncertain. The CDR3 totals 13 residues. The germline V gene encodes CDR1 SGHRS and CDR2 YFSETQ. V lost 1 base and J lost 4, with 9 bases in between.

CDR3 amino acids: CASSLAAEGNTIYF. The CDR3, as DNA: TGCGCCAGCAGCTTGGCGGCCGAGGGAAACACCATATATTTT. V and J are TRBV5-1 and TRBJ1-3; no clear D gene. Germline-derived CDR1 and CDR2 are SGHRS and YFSETQ. The CDR3 totals 14 residues. V lost 0 bases and J 4 bases, leaving 8 bases between the germline ends.

This chain joins TRBV28 and TRBJ2-1; TRBD2 is a possible D gene (5 bases). This CDR3 contains 11 residues. The germline V gene has CDR1 MDHEN and CDR2 SYDVKM. V dropped 11 bases and J dropped 8 bases, with 13 bases sitting between them. CDR3 bases: TGTGCCTGCGGAAGAGCGGATGAGCAGTTCTTC. As protein: CACGRADEQFF.